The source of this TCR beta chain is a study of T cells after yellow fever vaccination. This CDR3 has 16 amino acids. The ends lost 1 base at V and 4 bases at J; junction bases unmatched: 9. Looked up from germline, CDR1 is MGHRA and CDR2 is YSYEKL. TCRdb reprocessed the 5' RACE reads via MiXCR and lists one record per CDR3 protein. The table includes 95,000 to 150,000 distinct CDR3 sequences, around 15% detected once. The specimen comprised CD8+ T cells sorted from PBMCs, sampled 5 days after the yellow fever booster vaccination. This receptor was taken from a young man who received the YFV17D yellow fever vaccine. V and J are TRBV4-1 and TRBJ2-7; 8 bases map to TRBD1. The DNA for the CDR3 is TGCGCCAGCAGCCAAGCCGAGACAGGGGTACTGTACGAGCAGTACTTC. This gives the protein CASSQAETGVLYEQYF.